The 13 T cell receptor beta chains presented below share a single source sample, sequenced in a study of blood T cell repertoires in COVID-19. The repertoire was sequenced with immunoSEQ multiplex PCR; TCRdb's copy has only in-frame clones and lacks some. This sample has more than 85,000 clones, with over 65% found just once. The sample was peripheral blood. The receptor source for this set is a woman over 75 with acute or convalescent COVID-19.

The chain uses TRBV5-1 and TRBJ2-7; TRBD2 matches 12 bases. The trim removed 3 bases at V and 5 bases at J, leaving 9 bases unmatched. CDR3 size: 16 residues. Germline CDR1 reads SGHRS; CDR2 reads YFSETQ. For the CDR3, the DNA is TGCGCCAGCAGCTCGGTGACTAGCGGGAGAGGGGACGAGCAGTACTTC. Translating gives CASSSVTSGRGDEQYF.

V is TRBV4-1 and J is TRBJ2-3; 12 bases agree with TRBD2. With V trimmed by 2 bases and J by 2 bases, 2 bases remained unmatched. The CDR3 consists of 16 residues. Germline V gene data show CDR1 as MGHRA and CDR2 as YSYEKL. In DNA form, the CDR3 reads TGCGCCAGCAGCCAACTAGCGGGGGGGCACACAGATACGCAGTATTTT. Amino acids: CASSQLAGGHTDTQYF.

The rearrangement joins TRBV6-6 to TRBJ2-3, with 13 bases that match TRBD2. Germline V gene sequence: CDR1 MNHNY, CDR2 SVGAGI (reference sequence). V was clipped by 6 bases and J by 2 bases; unmatched bases: 14. This CDR3 is built from 19 residues. Here the CDR3 reads CASSYRPLTSGGPTDTQYF. Written as DNA, the CDR3 is TGTGCCAGCAGCTACCGACCGCTGACTAGCGGGGGGCCCACAGATACGCAGTATTTT.

This chain connects TRBV19 to TRBJ1-6; no definite D call. The germline V gene encodes CDR1 LNHDA and CDR2 SQIVND (reference sequence). This CDR3 spans 13 amino acids. Trimming removed 7 bases from V and 7 bases from J, with 11 bases in between. CDR3 sequence (DNA): TGTGCCAGTAAAATGGGCGGGAATTCACCCCTCCACTTT. Amino acid sequence: CASKMGGNSPLHF.

This chain connects TRBV4-2 to TRBJ2-7; 7 bases agree with TRBD2. V dropped 1 base and J dropped 3; count of bases not matched to a gene: 9. CDR3 length: 16 residues. The germline gives CDR1 LGHNA, CDR2 YNFKEQ. CDR3 sequence: CASSQGGTGGFYEQYF. The CDR3 DNA is TGTGCCAGCAGCCAAGGAGGAACGGGAGGATTCTACGAGCAGTACTTC.

The chain uses TRBV6-6 and TRBJ1-1; 7 positions agree with TRBD1. With V trimmed by 5 bases and J by 4 bases, 7 bases remained unmatched. From germline, CDR1 is MNHNY and CDR2 SVGAGI (reference sequence). CDR3 size: 14 residues. CDR3 DNA sequence: TGTGCCAGCAGTCTTAGACAGGGAAGCACTGAAGCTTTCTTT. Residues: CASSLRQGSTEAFF.

This clone was found once. As DNA, the CDR3 is TGTGCCTGGAGTTGGAGGAGCACTGAAGCTTTCTTT. Translated: CAWSWRSTEAFF. V is TRBV30 and J is TRBJ1-1; D is unclear. The CDR3 consists of 12 residues. CDR1 and CDR2 (germline): GTSNPN, SVGIG (reference sequence). V was cut by 2 bases and J by 4 bases, with 8 bases left in between. Full variable domain (outside the CDR3, taken from reference TRBV30 and TRBJ1-1): SQTIHQWPATLVQPVGSPLSLECTVEGTSNPNLYWYRQAAGRGLQLLFYSVGIGQISSEVPQNLSASRPQDRQFILSSKKLLLSDSGFYLCAWSWRSTEAFFGQGTRLTVV.

The count of this clone is one. The J gene is TRBJ1-1, the V gene TRBV5-1; D not resolved. CDR1 and CDR2 (germline): SGHRS, YFSETQ. The CDR3 runs to 14 residues. The ends were cut back, 4 bases at V and 1 base at J, with 11 bases in the middle. The DNA of the CDR3 is TGCGCCAGCAGCCAAACTATAGCGAACACTGAAGCTTTCTTT. It is translated as CASSQTIANTEAFF.

The chain combines TRBV19 with TRBJ2-7; tentatively, D is TRBD2 (6 bases). The germline V and J ends were trimmed by 4 bases and 1 base, with 14 bases remaining between them. The germline V gene has CDR1 LNHDA and CDR2 SQIVND (reference sequence). The CDR3 has 15 residues. The CDR3 DNA follows: TGTGCCAGTAGTAATGAGGGAGGTACTTCCTACGAGCAGTACTTC. Protein sequence: CASSNEGGTSYEQYF.

The chain carries TRBV29-1 and TRBJ2-4; weak D call: TRBD1 (7 bases). Germline CDR1 is SQVTM and CDR2 is ANQGSEA. V lost 6 bases to trimming and J lost 4 bases, with 19 bases between them. The CDR3 is made up of 15 amino acids. The CDR3 sequence is CSVQGYAGTKNIQYF. CDR3 sequence (DNA): TGCAGCGTACAGGGGTATGCAGGGACTAAAAACATTCAGTACTTC.

This clone was recorded only once. V usage is TRBV27 and J usage is TRBJ2-3, with TRBD2 matching over 12 bases. Per germline, CDR1 MNHEY and CDR2 SMNVEV (reference sequence). The CDR3 runs 17 residues. V shed 3 bases and J 1 base; nucleotides not matched to a gene: 5. CDR3 sequence: CASSFRTSGKRTDTQYF. CDR3 in DNA: TGTGCCAGCAGTTTCCGGACTAGCGGGAAACGCACAGATACGCAGTATTTT.

This rearrangement joins TRBV4-1 to TRBJ1-1, with D tentatively TRBD1 (6 bases). The CDR3 contains 14 residues. V lost 0 bases, J lost 12 bases, and 17 bases lay in between. Germline assignment: CDR1 MGHRA and CDR2 YSYEKL. In DNA, the CDR3 is TGCGCCAGCAGCCAAGAAGGCAGAGCGGGGGCAACTTTCTTT. Translation: CASSQEGRAGATFF.

The chain couples TRBV5-1 to TRBJ2-5, with D unclear. Germline-derived CDR1 and CDR2 are SGHRS and YFSETQ. V dropped 7 bases and J dropped 3 bases, with 4 bases sitting between them. This CDR3 is 10 amino acids long. The CDR3 nucleotides read TGCGCCAGCGGAGAAGAGACCCAGTACTTC. This translates into CASGEETQYF.